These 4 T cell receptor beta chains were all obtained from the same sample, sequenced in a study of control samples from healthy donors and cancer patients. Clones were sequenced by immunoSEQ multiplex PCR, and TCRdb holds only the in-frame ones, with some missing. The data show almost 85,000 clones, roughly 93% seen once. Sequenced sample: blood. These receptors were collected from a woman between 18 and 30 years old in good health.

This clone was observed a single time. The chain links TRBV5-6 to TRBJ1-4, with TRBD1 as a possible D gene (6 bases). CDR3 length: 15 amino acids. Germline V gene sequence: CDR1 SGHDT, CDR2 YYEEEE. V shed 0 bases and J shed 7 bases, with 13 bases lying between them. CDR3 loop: CASSLDSRGGEKLFF. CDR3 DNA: TGTGCCAGCAGCTTGGATAGTAGGGGGGGTGAAAAACTGTTTTTT.

CDR3 residues: CASSQVGGPLKLFF. Written as DNA, the CDR3 is TGTGCCAGCAGCCAAGTTGGGGGACCGTTAAAACTGTTTTTT. The chain is built from TRBV4-2 and TRBJ1-4, with D possibly TRBD1 on 5 matching bases. CDR3 length: 14 amino acids. V shed 1 base and J shed 10 bases, with 13 bases lying between them. The germline CDR1 and CDR2 sequences are LGHNA and YNFKEQ.

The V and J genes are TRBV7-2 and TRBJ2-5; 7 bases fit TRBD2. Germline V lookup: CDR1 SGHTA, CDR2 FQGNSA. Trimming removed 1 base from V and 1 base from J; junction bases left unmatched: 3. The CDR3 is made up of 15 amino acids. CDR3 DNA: TGTGCCAGCAGCTTAGGGGGGGGACCCCAAGAGACCCAGTACTTC. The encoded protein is CASSLGGGPQETQYF. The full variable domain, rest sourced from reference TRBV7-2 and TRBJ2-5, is GAGVSQSPSNKVTEKGKDVELRCDPISGHTALYWYRQSLGQGLEFLIYFQGNSAPDKSGLPSDRFSAERTGGSVSTLTIQRTQQEDSAVYLCASSLGGGPQETQYFGPGTRLLVL.

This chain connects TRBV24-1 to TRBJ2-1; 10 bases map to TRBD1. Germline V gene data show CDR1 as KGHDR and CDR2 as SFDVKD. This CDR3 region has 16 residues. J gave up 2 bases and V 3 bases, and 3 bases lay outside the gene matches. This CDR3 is CATSDRTGGTYNEQFF. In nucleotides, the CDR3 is TGTGCCACCAGTGATCGGACAGGGGGAACCTACAATGAGCAGTTCTTC.